The 19 T cell receptor beta chains below were found in one sample sequenced in a study of metastatic and nonmetastatic thyroid tumors. Thyroid surgery had not been preceded by any treatment in any patient. MiXCR was used by TCRdb to re-call the PCR reads. The table includes around 50,000 clones, roughly 29% detected once. The sample comprised blood. Source of these receptors: a female donor with papillary thyroid cancer or a benign thyroid nodule (not recorded which). Some clones in this sample may be carry-over from other donors' samples.

The sample holds many counts of this clone. The rearrangement joins TRBV28 to TRBJ1-1; D is undetermined. CDR3 size: 16 residues. Germline CDR1 is MDHEN and CDR2 is SYDVKM. V lost 4 bases to trimming and J lost 4 bases, with 19 bases between them. The CDR3 sequence: CASSSDGWATATEAFF. DNA for the CDR3: TGTGCCAGCAGTTCAGATGGGTGGGCAACGGCCACTGAAGCTTTCTTT. Combining the CDR3 with reference TRBV28 and TRBJ1-1 gives the whole variable domain DVKVTQSSRYLVKRTGEKVFLECVQDMDHENMFWYRQDPGLGLRLIYFSYDVKMKEKGDIPEGYSVSREKKERFSLILESASTNQTSMYLCASSSDGWATATEAFFGQGTRLTVV.

This clone was seen more than once but under ten times. The V gene is TRBV19, the J gene TRBJ1-1; D is unclear. Germline CDR1 reads LNHDA; CDR2 reads SQIVND (reference sequence). Deletions cut 9 bases from V and 10 bases from J, with 12 bases between. The CDR3 consists of 10 residues. CDR3 coding DNA: TGTGCCAGCGGAGACCTTGGAGCTTTCTTT. Translated: CASGDLGAFF. Based on the CDR3 plus reference TRBV19 and TRBJ1-1, the full variable domain is DGGITQSPKYLFRKEGQNVTLSCEQNLNHDAMYWYRQDPGQGLRLIYYSQIVNDFQKGDIAEGYSVSREKKESFPLTVTSAQKNPTAFYLCASGDLGAFFGQGTRLTVV.

The chain is built from TRBV20-1 and TRBJ2-1, with TRBD2 as a possible D gene (6 bases). The CDR3 sequence is 15 residues long. Germline V lookup: CDR1 DFQATT, CDR2 SNEGSKA (reference sequence). CDR3: CSKRRVETPYNEQFF. DNA of the CDR3: TGCAGCAAAAGGAGGGTAGAAACCCCCTACAATGAGCAGTTCTTC.

Ten or more counts support this clone. V and J are TRBV3-1 and TRBJ1-5, with TRBD1 identical over 10 bases. V trimming: 3 bases; J trimming: 6 bases; junction bases outside the gene matches: 2. Germline CDR1 reads LGHDT; CDR2 reads YNNKEL (reference sequence). The CDR3 runs to 14 residues. The DNA for the CDR3 is TGTGCCAGCAGCCATCGGACAGGGGGTCAGCCCCAGCATTTT. It codes for CASSHRTGGQPQHF. The variable domain in full, completed from reference TRBV3-1 and TRBJ1-5, reads DTAVSQTPKYLVTQMGNDKSIKCEQNLGHDTMYWYKQDSKKFLKIMFSYNNKELIINETVPNRFSPKSPDKAHLNLHINSLELGDSAVYFCASSHRTGGQPQHFGDGTRLSIL.

This chain links TRBV20-1 with TRBJ2-2; 8 bases match TRBD1. In germline, CDR1 is DFQATT, CDR2 SNEGSKA (reference sequence). V lost 6 bases to trimming and J lost 1 base; unmatched junction nucleotides: 7. There are 15 residues in the CDR3. The CDR3 bases are TGCAGTGCACCCGGACAGGGCGGGAACACCGGGGAGCTGTTTTTT. It specifies CSAPGQGGNTGELFF.

V is TRBV19 and J is TRBJ2-7; D is unresolved. Per germline, CDR1 LNHDA and CDR2 SQIVND (reference sequence). The CDR3 is 14 amino acids. Trimming cost V 1 base and J 2 bases, with 9 bases left between them. The CDR3: CASSIAAGPYEQYF. CDR3 bases: TGTGCCAGTAGTATAGCGGCAGGCCCCTACGAGCAGTACTTC.

The chain joins TRBV6-2 or TRBV6-3 to TRBJ2-7; 8 nucleotides match TRBD1. V was pared by 6 bases and J by 0 bases, with 7 bases of the junction left unmatched. The CDR3 loop spans 15 amino acids. Germline V CDR1 and CDR2: MNHEY, SVGEGT. CDR3 bases: TGTGCCAGCAGCCCCGACAGGGGAAGCTCCTACGAGCAGTACTTC. It codes for CASSPDRGSSYEQYF.

Judged by abundance, this clone is medium-sized. The V gene is TRBV27, the J gene TRBJ1-6, with D unclear. The CDR3 is 13 amino acids. Deletions cut 3 bases from V and 6 bases from J, with 6 bases between. The germline V gene has CDR1 MNHEY and CDR2 SMNVEV (reference sequence). CDR3 amino acids: CASSFEPNSPLHF. The CDR3 DNA is TGTGCCAGCAGTTTCGAACCTAATTCACCCCTCCACTTT.

The chain is built from TRBV20-1 and TRBJ2-7; a possible D gene is TRBD2 (6 bases). The CDR3 sequence is 11 residues long. The V gene's germline CDR1 is DFQATT and CDR2 SNEGSKA (reference sequence). V was cut by 6 bases and J by 7 bases, with 13 bases left in between. CDR3: CSARWGDEQYF. Here the CDR3 DNA reads TGCAGTGCCAGGTGGGGGGATGAGCAGTACTTC.

This clone was seen a few times. The rearrangement joins TRBV28 to TRBJ1-1; D might be TRBD1 (6 bases). The germline V gene encodes CDR1 MDHEN and CDR2 SYDVKM. The CDR3 totals 14 residues. The germline V and J ends were trimmed by 3 bases and 4 bases, with 12 bases remaining between them. This CDR3 reads CASSLGGLGTEAFF. In DNA, the CDR3 is TGTGCCAGCAGTTTGGGGGGGCTCGGCACTGAAGCTTTCTTT. The full variable domain, its missing parts supplied by reference TRBV28 and TRBJ1-1, is DVKVTQSSRYLVKRTGEKVFLECVQDMDHENMFWYRQDPGLGLRLIYFSYDVKMKEKGDIPEGYSVSREKKERFSLILESASTNQTSMYLCASSLGGLGTEAFFGQGTRLTVV.

The chain employs TRBV28 and TRBJ2-5; the match to TRBD2 covers 12 bases. This CDR3 contains 14 residues. Germline V lookup: CDR1 MDHEN, CDR2 SYDVKM. The ends lost 9 bases at V and 4 bases at J; junction bases unmatched: 6. Written as DNA, the CDR3 is TGTGCCAGTCGAGGACTAGCGGGGATAGAGACCCAGTACTTC. Residues: CASRGLAGIETQYF.

This clone was observed many times. V and J are TRBV20-1 and TRBJ1-2; the D is unclear. Germline V gene sequence: CDR1 DFQATT, CDR2 SNEGSKA (reference sequence). The length of the CDR3 is 13 residues. V was pared by 4 bases and J by 6 bases, with 15 bases between. The CDR3 region has the DNA TGCAGTGCTAAGGAGGGCCCGGCGGATGGCTACACCTTC. Residues: CSAKEGPADGYTF.

The chain is built from TRBV30 and TRBJ1-2; D uncertain. CDR1 is GTSNPN, CDR2 SVGIG, per germline (reference sequence). V was shortened by 0 bases and J by 4 bases, with 18 bases between the two germline ends. This CDR3 has 16 residues. This CDR3 reads CAWSVRRLAGIYGYTF. For the CDR3, the DNA is TGTGCCTGGAGTGTACGGAGACTAGCGGGGATCTATGGCTACACCTTC.

This clone occurred a few times. The chain joins TRBV10-3 to TRBJ2-7, with D perhaps TRBD1 or TRBD2 (5 bases each). Germline assignment: CDR1 ENHRY and CDR2 SYGVKD. V gave up 6 bases and J gave up 2 bases, with 14 bases separating them. The CDR3 consists of 14 residues. Written as DNA, the CDR3 is TGTGCCATCAGGATGGGACCCCCGACCTACGAGCAGTACTTC. This codes for CAIRMGPPTYEQYF.

This clone came up a few times. This chain joins TRBV28 and TRBJ2-1; D not certain. This CDR3 spans 12 amino acids. The V and J ends lost 3 bases and 8 bases respectively, with 8 bases between them. CDR1 and CDR2 (germline): MDHEN, SYDVKM. The CDR3 loop reads CASSFGSYEQFF. As DNA, the CDR3 is TGTGCCAGCAGTTTCGGTAGCTATGAGCAGTTCTTC.

This clone was seen more than once but under ten times. The genes are TRBV27 and TRBJ1-2; 9 bases map to TRBD1. After removal of 5 bases from V and 8 bases from J, the junction contained 6 bases not matched to a gene. Per germline, CDR1 MNHEY and CDR2 SMNVEV (reference sequence). The CDR3 spans 13 residues. CDR3 sequence: CASSAQGAGGYTF. The CDR3, as DNA: TGTGCCAGCAGTGCACAGGGGGCGGGGGGCTACACCTTC.

This chain joins TRBV30 and TRBJ1-1; no reliable D call. CDR1 is GTSNPN and CDR2 is SVGIG in the germline V gene (reference sequence). The CDR3 has 13 amino acids. V was shortened by 3 bases and J by 1 base, with 9 bases between the two germline ends. The CDR3 DNA reads as TGTGCCTGGAGGGGGAGAACGAACACTGAAGCTTTCTTT. Translating it yields CAWRGRTNTEAFF.

This clone was picked up a small number of times. V usage is TRBV25-1 and J usage is TRBJ2-7; D not certain. Germline loops: CDR1 MGHDK, CDR2 SYGVNS. V was pared by 3 bases and J by 3 bases, with 9 bases between. This CDR3 is built from 13 residues. DNA of the CDR3: TGTGCCAGCAGTGACCCTAGGGTCTACGAGCAGTACTTC. Its translation: CASSDPRVYEQYF.

By sample fraction, this clone is medium-sized. CDR3 amino acids: CASSTRIRAGQGYGYTF. The CDR3 region has the DNA TGTGCCAGCAGTACGCGTATCAGGGCAGGGCAGGGCTATGGCTACACCTTC. The V call is TRBV6-1, the J call TRBJ1-2, with D maybe TRBD1 (5 bases). Germline loops: CDR1 MNHNS, CDR2 SASEGT. Trimming stripped 5 bases from V and 4 bases from J, with 23 bases between. The CDR3 covers 17 residues.